Here is one T cell receptor (beta chain) with its context. Its antigen is unknown. The sample belongs to a study of cytomegalovirus exposure and HLA in healthy donors. Looking at the study overall: It was reported in a later analysis that the same platform had been used for the 110 or so validation repertoires as for the 666 first-cohort repertoires.

Sequenced by immunoSEQ multiplex PCR; TCRdb stores in-frame clones only, minus some. Among approximately 120,000 clones listed, about 93% were seen once. Study outcomes and limitations: The classifier reportedly diagnosed cytomegalovirus status with high specificity and sensitivity. As confirmed in vitro, a few CMV-associated chains were specific for CMV antigens. Usually a TCR sequence was rare, but some public TCRs were found in many donors.

Per the germline V gene, CDR1 is MDHEN and CDR2 is SYDVKM. The CDR3 contains 11 residues. Deletions cut 5 bases from V and 7 bases from J, with 6 bases between. This sequence was found in a woman aged 18 to 35 in good health and CMV-seronegative. Sequenced: PBMCs. This sequence joins TRBV28 and TRBJ2-1; D unresolved. The DNA of the CDR3 is TGTGCCAGCAGTATTAGAAATGAGCAGTTCTTC. This gives the protein CASSIRNEQFF.